These T cell receptor beta chains were read from a single sample in a study of cytomegalovirus exposure and HLA in healthy donors. Method: immunoSEQ multiplex PCR; TCRdb's copy keeps in-frame clones and lacks some. The table includes roughly 150,000 clones, around 10% detected once. Sample: PBMCs. The receptors come from a male donor in good health and CMV-seronegative. CDR3s include the opening cysteine and the closing phenylalanine or tryptophan. Fields, in order: clone size, J gene, V gene, D gene, CDR3 DNA, CDR3 protein. D genes are given only for firm matches. Size is stated for part of the rows, as once, few or many counts, or as a class when the clone is expanded.

clone size: few
J gene: TRBJ2-7
V gene: TRBV19
D gene: -
CDR3 DNA: TGTGCCAGTAGTACCGCCGCGGGTGGGCTCTACGAGCAGTACTTC
CDR3 protein: CASSTAAGGLYEQYF

clone size: -
J gene: TRBJ2-4
V gene: TRBV11-2
D gene: -
CDR3 DNA: TGTGCCAGCAGCTTATCTCCGACAGAACTAGCCAAAAACATTCAGTACTTC
CDR3 protein: CASSLSPTELAKNIQYF

clone size: few
J gene: TRBJ2-1
V gene: TRBV7-9
D gene: -
CDR3 DNA: TGTGCCAGCAGCTTAGCCAGCGTCTCCTACAATGAGCAGTTCTTC
CDR3 protein: CASSLASVSYNEQFF

clone size: few
J gene: TRBJ1-6
V gene: TRBV6-5
D gene: -
CDR3 DNA: TGTGCCAGCAGTTACTCCGGGGGAAGGGATTCACCCCTCCACTTT
CDR3 protein: CASSYSGGRDSPLHF

clone size: -
J gene: TRBJ1-5
V gene: TRBV10-2
D gene: TRBD1
CDR3 DNA: TGCGCCAGCAGGCCGGGACAGAGCAATCAGCCCCAGCATTTT
CDR3 protein: CASRPGQSNQPQHF

clone size: -
J gene: TRBJ2-3
V gene: TRBV7-9
D gene: TRBD2
CDR3 DNA: TGTGCCAGCAGCCCCCCCTTAGGCGGGAGTTGGGATACGCAGTATTTT
CDR3 protein: CASSPPLGGSWDTQYF

clone size: few
J gene: TRBJ1-1
V gene: TRBV7-9
D gene: TRBD1
CDR3 DNA: TGTGCCAGCAGCTCAGCTCTGACAGGGGTCACTGAAGCTTTCTTT
CDR3 protein: CASSSALTGVTEAFF

clone size: few
J gene: TRBJ2-2
V gene: TRBV7-2
D gene: TRBD2
CDR3 DNA: TGTGCCAGCAGCACATATTGGACTAGTTACACCGGGGAGCTGTTTTTT
CDR3 protein: CASSTYWTSYTGELFF

clone size: -
J gene: TRBJ2-5
V gene: TRBV2
D gene: -
CDR3 DNA: TGTGCCAGCAGTAATACAGGGATCGCTCAAGAGACCCAGTACTTC
CDR3 protein: CASSNTGIAQETQYF

clone size: few
J gene: TRBJ1-4
V gene: TRBV6-5
D gene: -
CDR3 DNA: TGTGCCAGCAGTTATAAAACTAATGAAAAACTGTTTTTT
CDR3 protein: CASSYKTNEKLFF

clone size: -
J gene: TRBJ2-7
V gene: TRBV5-6
D gene: TRBD1
CDR3 DNA: TGTGCCAGCAGCTGGGACAGAAGTAGCGAGCAGTACTTC
CDR3 protein: CASSWDRSSEQYF

clone size: -
J gene: TRBJ1-4
V gene: TRBV30
D gene: -
CDR3 DNA: TGTGCCTGGAGTCTGGGGCCGGGACTGTTTTTT
CDR3 protein: CAWSLGPGLFF

clone size: -
J gene: TRBJ1-1
V gene: TRBV27
D gene: -
CDR3 DNA: TGTGCCAGCAGTTCTGTGGGGAGGCTTGCTAAAGCTTTCTTT
CDR3 protein: CASSSVGRLAKAFF

clone size: -
J gene: TRBJ1-2
V gene: TRBV28
D gene: -
CDR3 DNA: TGTGCCAGCGCCGGAGGGAATACCTATGGCTACACCTTC
CDR3 protein: CASAGGNTYGYTF

clone size: -
J gene: TRBJ1-5
V gene: TRBV5-6
D gene: -
CDR3 DNA: TGTGCCAGCAGCTTTCGAGGATACAGCAATCAGCCCCAGCATTTT
CDR3 protein: CASSFRGYSNQPQHF

clone size: -
J gene: TRBJ2-7
V gene: TRBV5-1
D gene: TRBD1
CDR3 DNA: TGCGCCAGCAGCACGGACAGGGGGACCTACGAGCAGTACTTC
CDR3 protein: CASSTDRGTYEQYF

clone size: -
J gene: TRBJ2-7
V gene: TRBV2
D gene: -
CDR3 DNA: TGTGCCAGCGGTTGGCTGCACGAGCAGTACTTC
CDR3 protein: CASGWLHEQYF

clone size: few
J gene: TRBJ2-3
V gene: TRBV2
D gene: TRBD2
CDR3 DNA: TGTGCCAGCAGTTGGGGTGGACTAGCGGCCCAACGGGGGGGCACAGATACGCAGTATTTT
CDR3 protein: CASSWGGLAAQRGGTDTQYF

clone size: few
J gene: TRBJ2-1
V gene: TRBV6-5
D gene: -
CDR3 DNA: TGTGCCAGCAGCCTGTTGAGCTCCTACAATGAGCAGTTCTTC
CDR3 protein: CASSLLSSYNEQFF

clone size: -
J gene: TRBJ2-3
V gene: TRBV7-6
D gene: TRBD2
CDR3 DNA: TGTGCCAGCAGTTCCAGCCTAGCGGGGGTCGCAGATACGCAGTATTTT
CDR3 protein: CASSSSLAGVADTQYF

clone size: -
J gene: TRBJ1-6
V gene: TRBV5-1
D gene: -
CDR3 DNA: TGCGCCAGCAGCTTGTTCCCTACAGGTGCCAATTCACCCCTCCACTTT
CDR3 protein: CASSLFPTGANSPLHF

clone size: -
J gene: TRBJ2-3
V gene: TRBV6-5
D gene: -
CDR3 DNA: TGTGCCAGCAGTCCTCCCGGGGCAGATACGCAGTATTTT
CDR3 protein: CASSPPGADTQYF

clone size: few
J gene: TRBJ1-5
V gene: TRBV28
D gene: TRBD1
CDR3 DNA: TGTGCCAGGGGGACAGGCGGTCAGCCCCAGCATTTT
CDR3 protein: CARGTGGQPQHF

clone size: -
J gene: TRBJ2-1
V gene: TRBV5-1
D gene: -
CDR3 DNA: TGCGCCAGCAGCGCGGGTCGATACAATGAGCAGTTCTTC
CDR3 protein: CASSAGRYNEQFF

clone size: -
J gene: TRBJ1-2
V gene: TRBV29-1
D gene: TRBD1
CDR3 DNA: TGCAGCGTTGTGACAGGGGGCCATGGCTACACCTTC
CDR3 protein: CSVVTGGHGYTF

clone size: few
J gene: TRBJ2-4
V gene: TRBV7-2
D gene: -
CDR3 DNA: TGTGCCAGCAGCTCATACAGGGTTGCCAAAAACATTCAGTACTTC
CDR3 protein: CASSSYRVAKNIQYF

clone size: -
J gene: TRBJ2-3
V gene: TRBV4-3
D gene: -
CDR3 DNA: TGCGCCAGCAGCCAAGATCGGCCAGGGACAAGCACAGATACGCAGTATTTT
CDR3 protein: CASSQDRPGTSTDTQYF

clone size: few
J gene: TRBJ2-7
V gene: TRBV10-3
D gene: -
CDR3 DNA: TGTGCCACCGCTGACTCCCCGGCAGCCGCCGCCCGAGGGCAGTACTTC
CDR3 protein: CATADSPAAAARGQYF

clone size: -
J gene: TRBJ2-5
V gene: TRBV27
D gene: TRBD2
CDR3 DNA: TGTGCCAGCAGTTTTCTAGCGGGGGGGCAAGAGACCCAGTACTTC
CDR3 protein: CASSFLAGGQETQYF

clone size: -
J gene: TRBJ2-2
V gene: TRBV11-3
D gene: -
CDR3 DNA: TGTGCCAGCAGCTTAGACCGAGACAGGACAAACGCCGTAGGGGAGCTGTTTTTT
CDR3 protein: CASSLDRDRTNAVGELFF

clone size: few
J gene: TRBJ2-1
V gene: TRBV30
D gene: -
CDR3 DNA: TGTGCCGGAACCGGGATATACAATGAGCAGTTCTTC
CDR3 protein: CAGTGIYNEQFF

clone size: few
J gene: TRBJ2-3
V gene: TRBV27
D gene: TRBD1
CDR3 DNA: TGTGCCAGCAAAAGGGGAAGTCCGGGACAGGGTTTTTGGAGTACGCAGTATTTT
CDR3 protein: CASKRGSPGQGFWSTQYF

clone size: -
J gene: TRBJ2-7
V gene: TRBV27
D gene: -
CDR3 DNA: TGTGCCAGCAGTTTAGGCAGGGCCTACGAGCAGTACTTC
CDR3 protein: CASSLGRAYEQYF

clone size: few
J gene: TRBJ1-1
V gene: TRBV9
D gene: -
CDR3 DNA: TGTGCCAGCAGCGTAGACCCGGGCACTGAAGCTTTCTTT
CDR3 protein: CASSVDPGTEAFF

clone size: -
J gene: TRBJ1-2
V gene: TRBV10-3
D gene: -
CDR3 DNA: TGTGCCATCAAGGGGGTTTGGAAAAACTATGGCTACACCTTC
CDR3 protein: CAIKGVWKNYGYTF

clone size: -
J gene: TRBJ2-2
V gene: TRBV29-1
D gene: TRBD1
CDR3 DNA: TGCAGCGTTGAAGGCCGGGACAGCGCGAACACCGGGGAGCTGTTTTTT
CDR3 protein: CSVEGRDSANTGELFF

clone size: -
J gene: TRBJ1-2
V gene: TRBV13
D gene: -
CDR3 DNA: TGTGCCAGCAGATCCAGGGGCGCAGACTATGGCTACACCTTC
CDR3 protein: CASRSRGADYGYTF

clone size: once
J gene: TRBJ2-1
V gene: TRBV7-2
D gene: TRBD2
CDR3 DNA: TGTGCCAGCAGCCTGGGGACTAGCGGGAGGGTGCAGTTCTTC
CDR3 protein: CASSLGTSGRVQFF

clone size: -
J gene: TRBJ2-1
V gene: TRBV29-1
D gene: -
CDR3 DNA: TGCAGCGGACAGTCGGTCCCGAGCTCCTACAATGAGCAGTTCTTC
CDR3 protein: CSGQSVPSSYNEQFF

clone size: few
J gene: TRBJ1-5
V gene: TRBV7-9
D gene: -
CDR3 DNA: TGTGCCAGCGGGGCGGGCAATCAGCCCCAGCATTTT
CDR3 protein: CASGAGNQPQHF

clone size: -
J gene: TRBJ1-1
V gene: TRBV20-1
D gene: -
CDR3 DNA: TGCAGTGCTAGAGCCGGACTTGAAGCTTTCTTT
CDR3 protein: CSARAGLEAFF

clone size: few
J gene: TRBJ2-5
V gene: TRBV7-2
D gene: TRBD2
CDR3 DNA: TGTGCCAGCAGCTTAGCCCTAGCGGGGGGCGCCCAGTACTTC
CDR3 protein: CASSLALAGGAQYF

clone size: few
J gene: TRBJ2-7
V gene: TRBV29-1
D gene: -
CDR3 DNA: TGCAGCGTCCGAGGTGGAGGGCAGGACTACGAGCAGTACTTC
CDR3 protein: CSVRGGGQDYEQYF

clone size: few
J gene: TRBJ2-2
V gene: TRBV6-1
D gene: TRBD1
CDR3 DNA: TGTGCCAGCAGTGGAGGACAGGGGGCAGGGGACACCGGGGAGCTGTTTTTT
CDR3 protein: CASSGGQGAGDTGELFF

clone size: few
J gene: TRBJ2-4
V gene: TRBV6-6
D gene: -
CDR3 DNA: TGTGCCAGCAGTGATCCACTAGCCAAAAACATTCAGTACTTC
CDR3 protein: CASSDPLAKNIQYF

clone size: -
J gene: TRBJ2-7
V gene: TRBV5-1
D gene: -
CDR3 DNA: TGCGCCAGCAGCCTTTATAATGTCCACGAGCAGTACTTC
CDR3 protein: CASSLYNVHEQYF

clone size: -
J gene: TRBJ2-2
V gene: TRBV27
D gene: -
CDR3 DNA: TGTGCCAGCAGTTCCAAGAAAACTAGTCTCCCCGGGGAGCTGTTTTTT
CDR3 protein: CASSSKKTSLPGELFF

clone size: -
J gene: TRBJ2-7
V gene: TRBV9
D gene: TRBD1
CDR3 DNA: TGTGCCAGCAGCGTAGGGGACAGGGGGAACCACGAGCAGTACTTC
CDR3 protein: CASSVGDRGNHEQYF

clone size: -
J gene: TRBJ1-2
V gene: TRBV2
D gene: -
CDR3 DNA: TGTGCCAGCGGAGCAGGGGCCTTCGGAGCTGATGGCTACACCTTC
CDR3 protein: CASGAGAFGADGYTF

clone size: -
J gene: TRBJ2-3
V gene: TRBV7-2
D gene: -
CDR3 DNA: TGTGCCAGCAGCTTGACAGAAAGCACAGATACGCAGTATTTT
CDR3 protein: CASSLTESTDTQYF

clone size: few
J gene: TRBJ1-4
V gene: TRBV15
D gene: -
CDR3 DNA: TGTGCCACCAGCAGAGTGAGACAGGAAGATGAAAAACTGTTTTTT
CDR3 protein: CATSRVRQEDEKLFF

clone size: -
J gene: TRBJ1-4
V gene: TRBV5-1
D gene: -
CDR3 DNA: TGCGCCAGCAGCTTCCAGGGGTTTAATGAAAAACTGTTTTTT
CDR3 protein: CASSFQGFNEKLFF

clone size: few
J gene: TRBJ1-2
V gene: TRBV5-6
D gene: TRBD1
CDR3 DNA: TGTGCCAGCAGCTTAAGGGGACAGTCTAACTATGGCTACACCTTC
CDR3 protein: CASSLRGQSNYGYTF

clone size: -
J gene: TRBJ1-5
V gene: TRBV6-5
D gene: -
CDR3 DNA: TGTGCCAGCAGCATTACGGGGGGAGGGCAGCCCCAGCATTTT
CDR3 protein: CASSITGGGQPQHF

clone size: few
J gene: TRBJ2-7
V gene: TRBV9
D gene: TRBD1
CDR3 DNA: TGTGCCAGCAGCTCAGACAGGGATTCCTACGAGCAGTACTTC
CDR3 protein: CASSSDRDSYEQYF